These 10 T cell receptor beta chains came from one sample sequenced in a study of T-cell reconstitution after alpha-beta-depleted transplantation in children. Using unique molecular identifiers, the investigators prepared the TCRbeta library. MiXCR, run by TCRdb on the PCR reads, gives a single entry per CDR3 protein. The sample lists approximately 400,000 distinct CDR3 sequences; about 11% were seen once. The sample in question was PBMCs from the stem cell graft donor, obtained from the stem cell graft. The receptors originated from a human donor who donated a stem cell graft to a child with acute myeloid leukemia.

The table lists this clonotype with a few counts. J is TRBJ1-4 and V is TRBV6-5; 8 bases are shared with TRBD1. CDR3 size: 16 residues. Germline trimming cut 2 bases from V and 0 bases from J; bases unmatched to any gene: 2. Germline V gene data show CDR1 as MNHEY and CDR2 as SVGAGI. This CDR3 reads CASSYGQGATNEKLFF. The DNA of the CDR3 is TGTGCCAGCAGTTACGGACAGGGAGCAACTAATGAAAAACTGTTTTTT.

The chain links TRBV7-9 to TRBJ2-2, with D hard to call. The CDR3 contains 15 residues. Deletions cut 7 bases from V and 0 bases from J, with 12 bases between. Germline V gene sequence: CDR1 SEHNR, CDR2 FQNEAQ (reference sequence). CDR3: CASTKTPPNTGELFF. In nucleotides, the CDR3 is TGTGCCAGCACCAAAACTCCCCCGAACACCGGGGAGCTGTTTTTT.

The chain combines TRBV10-3 with TRBJ2-5; D is unresolved. Trimming took 4 bases from V and 0 from J, leaving 6 bases between them. The CDR3 is 13 amino acids. Germline V lookup: CDR1 ENHRY, CDR2 SYGVKD. In nucleotides, the CDR3 is TGTGCCATCAGTGCATACGACCAAGAGACCCAGTACTTC. As protein: CAISAYDQETQYF.

The chain combines TRBV20-1 with TRBJ2-1; perhaps TRBD2 as D (6 bases). In germline, CDR1 is DFQATT, CDR2 SNEGSKA (reference sequence). V was trimmed by 0 bases and J by 5 bases, leaving 11 bases between them. The CDR3 covers 14 residues. The CDR3 protein is CSARDGGIDNEQFF. DNA for the CDR3: TGCAGTGCTAGAGATGGAGGGATAGACAATGAGCAGTTCTTC.

The J gene is TRBJ2-1, the V gene TRBV2; 12 nucleotides agree with TRBD2. This CDR3 region has 15 residues. Germline values: CDR1 SNHLY, CDR2 FYNNEI. V lost 7 bases, J lost 9 bases, and 10 bases stayed unmatched. CDR3 protein: CASTMGLAGLSEQFF. The DNA of the CDR3 is TGTGCCAGCACCATGGGACTAGCGGGCTTGAGTGAGCAGTTCTTC. Supplemented by reference TRBV2 and TRBJ2-1, the full variable domain reads EPEVTQTPSHQVTQMGQEVILRCVPISNHLYFYWYRQILGQKVEFLVSFYNNEISEKSEIFDDQFSVERPDGSNFTLKIRSTKLEDSAMYFCASTMGLAGLSEQFFGPGTRLTVL.

This clonotype has ten or more counts. This rearrangement joins TRBV5-1 to TRBJ1-2; unclear D gene. The CDR3 runs 13 residues. CDR1 and CDR2 from the germline V gene are SGHRS and YFSETQ. Trimming took 4 bases from V and 2 from J, leaving 9 bases between them. The CDR3 reads CASSDDGNYGYTF. CDR3 coding DNA: TGCGCCAGCAGCGATGACGGGAACTATGGCTACACCTTC. Using reference TRBV5-1 and TRBJ1-2 for the parts outside the CDR3, the full variable domain is KAGVTQTPRYLIKTRGQQVTLSCSPISGHRSVSWYQQTPGQGLQFLFEYFSETQRNKGNFPGRFSGRQFSNSRSEMNVSTLELGDSALYLCASSDDGNYGYTFGSGTRLTVV.

In its sample, this clonotype was seen a few times. V usage is TRBV4-2 and J usage is TRBJ2-2; tentatively, D is TRBD1 or TRBD2 (5 bases each). Germline V gene data show CDR1 as LGHNA and CDR2 as YNFKEQ. The CDR3 consists of 14 residues. V shed 5 bases and J shed 8 bases, with 15 bases lying between them. The CDR3 region is CASSVPGDLGELFF. Here the CDR3 DNA reads TGTGCCAGCAGCGTCCCCGGGGACCTGGGGGAGCTGTTTTTT.

CDR3 DNA: TGTGCCAGCAGGAAGAGGGGACAGGGAACAAAGAGGGATTATGGCTACACCTTC. It translates to CASRKRGQGTKRDYGYTF. The J gene is TRBJ1-2, the V gene TRBV6-1; 9 bases align to TRBD1. The germline V gene has CDR1 MNHNS and CDR2 SASEGT. The trim removed 6 bases at V and 5 bases at J, leaving 19 bases unmatched. The CDR3 runs to 18 residues.

The gene calls are TRBV29-1 and TRBJ2-2; D gene ambiguous. With 3 bases removed from V and 1 base from J, the gap between germline ends came to 3 bases. CDR1 SQVTM and CDR2 ANQGSEA come from the germline V gene. The CDR3 extends over 12 amino acids. CDR3 nucleotides: TGCAGCGTTGACCTGAACACCGGGGAGCTGTTTTTT. This sequence encodes CSVDLNTGELFF.

This clonotype was observed a handful of times. The CDR3 here is CATSRTRQHSSYNEQFF. The CDR3 DNA reads as TGTGCCACCAGCAGAACCAGACAGCATAGCTCCTACAATGAGCAGTTCTTC. This chain links TRBV15 with TRBJ2-1; tentative D call: TRBD1 (5 bases). V lost 2 bases and J 0 bases, leaving 14 bases between the germline ends. Germline V gene lookup returns CDR1 LNHNV and CDR2 YYDKDF (reference sequence). This CDR3 is built from 17 residues.